The 20 T cell receptor beta chains in this list originate from one sample, sequenced in a study of regulatory T cells in long-lasting Graves disease. Documented time point: persistent/refractory GD, antithyroid drugs over 5 years with positive TRAb. PBMC RNA served as the TCR library source. HTBI primers from iRepertoire and Arm-PCR of CDR3 regions yielded the TCR beta libraries. TCRdb itself ran the multiplex PCR reads through MiXCR, one entry per CDR3 protein. The data contain 650,000 to 700,000 distinct CDR3 sequences, around 30% of them singletons. This material consisted of peripheral blood mononuclear cells (PBMCs), taken when the disease was refractory, from a patient treated with antithyroid drugs. These receptors were taken from a female donor with Graves disease.

This sequence joins TRBV15 and TRBJ2-2, with a weak D call TRBD2 (5 bases). Trimming shortened V by 1 base and J by 2 bases, and 5 bases separated the two germline ends. The germline CDR1 and CDR2 sequences are LNHNV and YYDKDF (reference sequence). The length of the CDR3 is 14 residues. CDR3 nucleotide sequence: TGTGCCACCAGCAGAGGGACTAACACCGGGGAGCTGTTTTTT. The encoded protein is CATSRGTNTGELFF.

Concerning this clonotype itself: Compared with germline, one end of the junction differs, possibly owing to a read error. V gene TRBV19 combines with J gene TRBJ1-1; D is perhaps TRBD1 (6 bases). This CDR3 is built from 14 residues. CDR1 is LNHDA and CDR2 is SQIVND in the germline V gene (reference sequence). The CDR3, as DNA: TGTACCAGTAGTGGACCGCACGGGGGGCTGGGGGCTTTCTTT. This gives the protein CTSSGPHGGLGAFF. The variable domain in full, with the rest retrieved from reference TRBV19 and TRBJ1-1, is DGGITQSPKYLFRKEGQNVTLSCEQNLNHDAMYWYRQDPGQGLRLIYYSQIVNDFQKGDIAEGYSVSREKKESFPLTVTSAQKNPTAFYLCTSSGPHGGLGAFFGQGTRLTVV.

V usage is TRBV20-1 and J usage is TRBJ2-7, with D possibly TRBD2 on 6 matching bases. The V gene lost 5 bases and the J gene lost 2 bases, with 10 bases spanning the gap. In germline, CDR1 is DFQATT, CDR2 SNEGSKA (reference sequence). The CDR3 is 12 residues long. CDR3 sequence (DNA): TGCAGTGCTGGGGACTTCCCCTACGAGCAGTACTTC. Protein: CSAGDFPYEQYF.

The rearrangement links TRBV4-2 to TRBJ2-2, with 8 bases that match TRBD2. CDR1 is LGHNA and CDR2 is YNFKEQ in the germline V gene. The trim removed 3 bases at V and 2 bases at J, leaving 8 bases unmatched. The length of the CDR3 is 17 residues. CDR3 amino acids: CASSHLISGDNTGELFF. CDR3 DNA: TGTGCCAGCAGCCATCTAATTAGCGGGGACAACACCGGGGAGCTGTTTTTT.

This clonotype was observed once. The chain has TRBV5-1 and TRBJ2-3; the D is unclear. Germline V gene lookup returns CDR1 SGHRS and CDR2 YFSETQ. The CDR3 contains 15 residues. V shed 0 bases and J shed 1 base, with 9 bases lying between them. CDR3 region: CASSLVGGGTDTQYF. CDR3 nucleotide sequence: TGCGCCAGCAGCTTGGTAGGTGGGGGCACAGATACGCAGTATTTT.

Of note for this clonotype: The junction and the germline gene differ at one end; a read error may be behind it. This chain uses TRBV6-5 with TRBJ1-2; D remains unclear. CDR3 length equals 16 residues. Germline CDR1 reads MNHEY; CDR2 reads SVGAGI. The CDR3 DNA sequence: TGTGCCAACAGTTACTCCAAAACGGACGGACACTATGGCTACACCTTC. Protein product: CANSYSKTDGHYGYTF.

The chain recombines TRBV30 with TRBJ2-2, with 7 bases identical to TRBD1. This CDR3 comprises 17 residues. Germline values: CDR1 GTSNPN, CDR2 SVGIG (reference sequence). The J segment lost 4 bases and the V segment lost 2 bases, leaving 13 bases of the junction unmatched. For the CDR3, the DNA is TGTGCCTGGAGTACCTTAGCGAGCTACAGGGGCACCGGGGAGCTGTTTTTT. It translates to CAWSTLASYRGTGELFF.

This clonotype has a count of ten or more. This chain joins TRBV11-2 and TRBJ2-2; D gene ambiguous. Between the trimmed V and J ends, which lost 3 bases and 1 base, there was a span of 18 bases. Germline V gene lookup returns CDR1 SGHAT and CDR2 FQNNGV. The CDR3 is 18 amino acids. CDR3 amino acids: CASSLRPYQIRNTGELFF. CDR3 nucleotide sequence: TGTGCCAGCAGCTTGAGGCCTTATCAGATCAGGAACACCGGGGAGCTGTTTTTT.

CDR3 DNA sequence: TGTGCCAGCAGCTTGACACCGGGACGTACGAACACTGAAGCTTTCTTT. Encoded protein: CASSLTPGRTNTEAFF. The chain couples TRBV5-5 to TRBJ1-1, with a tentative D call TRBD1 (5 bases). V lost 1 base and J lost 1, with 14 bases in between. This CDR3 contains 16 residues. CDR1 and CDR2 from the germline V gene are SGHKS and YYEKEE (reference sequence).

The J gene is TRBJ1-2, the V gene TRBV7-3; TRBD1 is a possible D gene (5 bases). Trimming removed 3 bases from V and 7 bases from J, with 12 bases in between. Germline V lookup: CDR1 SGHTA, CDR2 FQGTGA. The CDR3 totals 13 residues. CDR3 sequence reads: CASSLGGMRGYTF. CDR3 nucleotide sequence: TGTGCCAGCAGCTTGGGGGGGATGCGTGGCTACACCTTC.

This clonotype has a handful of counts. V is TRBV29-1 and J is TRBJ2-4, with a possible D match to TRBD1 (5 bases). Germline CDR1 reads SQVTM; CDR2 reads ANQGSEA. The CDR3 totals 15 residues. Trimming removed 4 bases from V and 7 bases from J, with 20 bases in between. The CDR3 sequence: CSVGTQGWDRNIQYF. In DNA form, the CDR3 reads TGCAGCGTTGGAACTCAGGGTTGGGATCGGAACATTCAGTACTTC.

This clonotype was detected ten times or more. This chain joins TRBV2 and TRBJ1-5, with TRBD1 identical over 9 bases. CDR3 length: 15 residues. V was pared by 5 bases and J by 6 bases, with 8 bases of the junction left unmatched. Per the germline V gene, CDR1 is SNHLY and CDR2 is FYNNEI. As DNA, the CDR3 is TGTGCCAGCAGTTTGACAGGGGGGAGCGCTCAGCCCCAGCATTTT. It translates to CASSLTGGSAQPQHF.

J is TRBJ1-5 and V is TRBV19; 7 bases match TRBD1. This CDR3 contains 16 residues. Germline assignment: CDR1 LNHDA and CDR2 SQIVND (reference sequence). Trimming removed 5 bases from V and 5 bases from J; junction bases left unmatched: 12. The CDR3 DNA is TGTGCCAGTAGTGACAGGGATAACGGGTTCTATCAGCCCCAGCATTTT. Translating it yields CASSDRDNGFYQPQHF.

The V call is TRBV30, the J call TRBJ1-2; D perhaps matches TRBD1 (5 bases). V lost 3 bases, J lost 0 bases, and 14 bases lay in between. Germline lookup yields CDR1 GTSNPN and CDR2 SVGIG (reference sequence). The CDR3 sequence is 15 residues long. The CDR3 coding sequence is TGTGCCTGGAGCGTTTCTCAGGGTGCTAACTATGGCTACACCTTC. This sequence encodes CAWSVSQGANYGYTF.

This clonotype appeared once. V is TRBV2 and J is TRBJ2-1, with TRBD2 as a possible D gene (5 bases). The CDR3 length is 14 residues. Germline CDR1 reads SNHLY; CDR2 reads FYNNEI. Between the trimmed V and J ends, which lost 7 bases and 8 bases, there was a span of 18 bases. The CDR3 here is CASTRSGFDHEQFF. CDR3 coding DNA: TGTGCCAGCACCAGATCGGGGTTTGACCATGAGCAGTTCTTC.

The V and J genes are TRBV11-2 and TRBJ1-1; 8 positions match TRBD1. Germline CDR1 is SGHAT and CDR2 is FQNNGV. The CDR3 contains 18 residues. V shed 4 bases and J 1 base; nucleotides not matched to a gene: 14. DNA of the CDR3: TGTGCCAGCAGCTGGGAGACAGGGGAGTCGGAGCGGAACACTGAAGCTTTCTTT. It translates to CASSWETGESERNTEAFF. The full variable domain, with the rest looked up from reference TRBV11-2 and TRBJ1-1, is EAGVAQSPRYKIIEKRQSVAFWCNPISGHATLYWYQQILGQGPKLLIQFQNNGVVDDSQLPKDRFSAERLKGVDSTLKIQPAKLEDSAVYLCASSWETGESERNTEAFFGQGTRLTVV.

This clonotype is a singleton in its sample. The genes are TRBV6-9 and TRBJ2-7; 7 positions agree with TRBD2. CDR3 length equals 15 residues. Germline-derived CDR1 and CDR2 are MNHGY and SVAAGI. The V gene end was trimmed by 8 bases and the J gene end by 7 bases; junction bases not matched to a gene: 17. DNA for the CDR3: TGTGCCAGCGGTTTTTTGGGGGGAGGGGAACGTGAGCAGTACTTC. Translating it yields CASGFLGGGEREQYF.

V and J are TRBV5-1 and TRBJ2-2, with D possibly TRBD2 on 6 matching bases. The V gene's germline CDR1 is SGHRS and CDR2 YFSETQ. This CDR3 contains 16 residues. With 3 bases removed from V and 0 bases from J, the gap between germline ends came to 12 bases. Here the CDR3 reads CASSSRGNANTGELFF. CDR3 bases: TGCGCCAGCAGCTCCCGCGGGAACGCGAACACCGGGGAGCTGTTTTTT.

V usage is TRBV3-1 and J usage is TRBJ1-2; 7 bases agree with TRBD1. Germline V gene sequence: CDR1 LGHDT, CDR2 YNNKEL (reference sequence). The CDR3 has 13 residues. V lost 4 bases to trimming and J lost 6 bases; unmatched junction nucleotides: 5. CDR3 sequence reads: CASSPRDSNGYTF. CDR3 bases: TGTGCCAGCAGCCCCCGGGACAGCAATGGCTACACCTTC.

This clonotype was observed a handful of times. V and J are TRBV9 and TRBJ1-1, with D unclear. The CDR3 totals 14 residues. Deletions cut 0 bases from V and 4 bases from J, with 10 bases between. The germline V gene encodes CDR1 SGDLS and CDR2 YYNGEE. CDR3 sequence reads: CASSVVTGGTEAFF. The CDR3 nucleotides are TGTGCCAGCAGCGTAGTCACGGGAGGCACTGAAGCTTTCTTT.